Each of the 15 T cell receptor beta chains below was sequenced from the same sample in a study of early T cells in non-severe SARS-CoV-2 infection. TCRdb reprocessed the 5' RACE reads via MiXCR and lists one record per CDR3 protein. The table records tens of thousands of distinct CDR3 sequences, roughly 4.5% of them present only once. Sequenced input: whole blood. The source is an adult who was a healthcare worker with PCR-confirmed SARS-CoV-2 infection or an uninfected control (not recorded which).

CDR3 in amino acids: CASSLGAGGPVDTQYF. Written as DNA, the CDR3 is TGTGCCAGCAGTTTAGGAGCGGGGGGGCCGGTAGATACGCAGTATTTT. The chain is built from TRBV12-3 or TRBV12-4 and TRBJ2-3; TRBD2 aligns across 10 bases. Losses at the gene ends were 1 base for V and 5 bases for J; bases not matched to a gene: 6. The CDR3 is made up of 16 amino acids.

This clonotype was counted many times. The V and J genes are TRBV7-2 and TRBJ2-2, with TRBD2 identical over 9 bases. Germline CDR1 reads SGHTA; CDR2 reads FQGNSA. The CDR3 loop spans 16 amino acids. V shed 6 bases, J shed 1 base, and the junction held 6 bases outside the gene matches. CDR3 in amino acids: CASRGNSGGNTGELFF. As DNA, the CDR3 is TGTGCCAGCAGGGGAAATAGCGGGGGGAACACCGGGGAGCTGTTTTTT.

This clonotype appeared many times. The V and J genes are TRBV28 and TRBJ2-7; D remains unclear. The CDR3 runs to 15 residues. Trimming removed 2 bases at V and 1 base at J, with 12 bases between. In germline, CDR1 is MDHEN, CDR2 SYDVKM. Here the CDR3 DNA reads TGTGCCAGCAGTTTAGGAAACGGACCATCCTACGAGCAGTACTTC. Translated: CASSLGNGPSYEQYF.

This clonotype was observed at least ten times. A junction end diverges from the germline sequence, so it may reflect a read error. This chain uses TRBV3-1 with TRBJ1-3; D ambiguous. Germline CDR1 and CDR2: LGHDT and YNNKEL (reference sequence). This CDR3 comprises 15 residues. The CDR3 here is CASSQGAGSENTIYF. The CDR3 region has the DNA TGTGCCAGCAGCCAAGGAGCAGGATCTGAAAACACCATATATTTT. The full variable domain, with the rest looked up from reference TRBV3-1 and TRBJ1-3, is DTAVSQTPKYLVTQMGNDKSIKCEQNLGHDTMYWYKQDSKKFLKIMFSYNNKELIINETVPNRFSPKSPDKAHLNLHINSLELGDSAVYFCASSQGAGSENTIYFGEGSWLTVV.

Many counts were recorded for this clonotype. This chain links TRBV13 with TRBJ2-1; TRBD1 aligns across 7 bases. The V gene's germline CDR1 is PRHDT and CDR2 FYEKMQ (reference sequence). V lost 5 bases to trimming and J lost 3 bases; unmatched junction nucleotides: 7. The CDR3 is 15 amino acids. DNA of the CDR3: TGTGCCAGCAGCCAACTACAGGGGTACTACAATGAGCAGTTCTTC. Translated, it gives CASSQLQGYYNEQFF.

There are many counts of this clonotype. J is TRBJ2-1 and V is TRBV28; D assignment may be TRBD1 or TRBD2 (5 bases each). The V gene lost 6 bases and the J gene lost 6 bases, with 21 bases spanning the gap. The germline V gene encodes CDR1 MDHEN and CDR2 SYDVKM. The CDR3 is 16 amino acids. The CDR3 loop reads CASRPSRGLGANEQFF. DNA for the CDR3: TGTGCCAGCAGACCCTCGAGGGGTTTGGGTGCCAATGAGCAGTTCTTC.

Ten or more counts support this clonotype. The CDR3 DNA sequence: TGTGCCAGCTCACCCGACAGAAACACCGGGGAGCTGTTTTTT. Translating it yields CASSPDRNTGELFF. The chain recombines TRBV18 with TRBJ2-2; D may be TRBD1 (5 bases). The V gene lost 3 bases and the J gene lost 2 bases, with 7 bases spanning the gap. This CDR3 comprises 14 residues. Germline V gene data show CDR1 as KGHSH and CDR2 as LQKENI.

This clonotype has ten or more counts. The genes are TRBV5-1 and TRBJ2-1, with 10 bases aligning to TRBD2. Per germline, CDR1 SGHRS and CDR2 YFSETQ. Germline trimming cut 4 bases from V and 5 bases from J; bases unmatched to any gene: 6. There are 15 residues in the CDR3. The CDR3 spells CASSTGTSVDNEQFF. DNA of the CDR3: TGCGCCAGCAGCACAGGGACTAGCGTCGACAATGAGCAGTTCTTC.

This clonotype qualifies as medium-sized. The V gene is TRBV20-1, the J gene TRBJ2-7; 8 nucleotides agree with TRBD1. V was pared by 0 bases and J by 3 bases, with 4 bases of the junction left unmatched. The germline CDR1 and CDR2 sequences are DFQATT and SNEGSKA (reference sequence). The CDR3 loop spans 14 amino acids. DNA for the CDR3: TGCAGTGCTAGAGATAGGACAGGGAACTACGAGCAGTACTTC. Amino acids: CSARDRTGNYEQYF.

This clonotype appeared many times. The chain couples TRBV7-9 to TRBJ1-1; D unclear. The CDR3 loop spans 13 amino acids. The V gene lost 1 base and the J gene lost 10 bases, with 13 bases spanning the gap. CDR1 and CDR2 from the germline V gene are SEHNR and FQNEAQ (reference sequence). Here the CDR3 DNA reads TGTGCCAGCAGCTTAGGCGCAGTGGAAGTAGCTTTCTTT. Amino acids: CASSLGAVEVAFF.

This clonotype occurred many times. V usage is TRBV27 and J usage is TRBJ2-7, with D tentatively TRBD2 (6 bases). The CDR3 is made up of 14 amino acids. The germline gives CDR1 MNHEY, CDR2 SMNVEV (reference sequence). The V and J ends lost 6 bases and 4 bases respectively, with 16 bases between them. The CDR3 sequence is CASSDRDLKYEQYF. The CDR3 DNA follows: TGTGCCAGCAGCGACCGGGACTTGAAATACGAGCAGTACTTC.

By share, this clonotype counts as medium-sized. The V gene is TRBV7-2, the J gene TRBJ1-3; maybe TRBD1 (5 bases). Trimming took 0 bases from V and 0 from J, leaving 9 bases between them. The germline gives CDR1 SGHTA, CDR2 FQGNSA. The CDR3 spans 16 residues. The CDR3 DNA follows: TGTGCCAGCAGCTTAGCTGGGGGGTTCTCTGGAAACACCATATATTTT. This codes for CASSLAGGFSGNTIYF. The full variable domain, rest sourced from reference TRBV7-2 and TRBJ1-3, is GAGVSQSPSNKVTEKGKDVELRCDPISGHTALYWYRQSLGQGLEFLIYFQGNSAPDKSGLPSDRFSAERTGGSVSTLTIQRTQQEDSAVYLCASSLAGGFSGNTIYFGEGSWLTVV.

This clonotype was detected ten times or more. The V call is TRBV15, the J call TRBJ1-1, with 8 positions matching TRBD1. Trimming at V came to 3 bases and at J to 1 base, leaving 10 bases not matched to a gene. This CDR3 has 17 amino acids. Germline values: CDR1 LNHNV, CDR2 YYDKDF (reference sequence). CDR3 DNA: TGTGCCACCAGCAGCGCAAGACAGGGGTTGGCGAACACTGAAGCTTTCTTT. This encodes CATSSARQGLANTEAFF. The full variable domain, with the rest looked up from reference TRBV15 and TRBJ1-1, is DAMVIQNPRYQVTQFGKPVTLSCSQTLNHNVMYWYQQKSSQAPKLLFHYYDKDFNNEADTPDNFQSRRPNTSFCFLDIRSPGLGDTAMYLCATSSARQGLANTEAFFGQGTRLTVV.

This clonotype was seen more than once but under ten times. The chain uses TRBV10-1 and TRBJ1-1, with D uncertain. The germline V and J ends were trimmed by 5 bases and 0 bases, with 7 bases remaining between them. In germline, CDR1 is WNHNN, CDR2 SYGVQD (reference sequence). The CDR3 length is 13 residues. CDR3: CASSPTLNTEAFF. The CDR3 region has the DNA TGCGCCAGCAGTCCTACCTTGAACACTGAAGCTTTCTTT.

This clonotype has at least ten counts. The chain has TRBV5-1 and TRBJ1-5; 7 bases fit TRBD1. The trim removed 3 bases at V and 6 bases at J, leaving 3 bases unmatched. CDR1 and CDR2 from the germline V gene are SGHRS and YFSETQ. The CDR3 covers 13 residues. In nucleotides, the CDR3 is TGCGCCAGCAGCTCGACAGGGCCTCAGCCCCAGCATTTT. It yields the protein CASSSTGPQPQHF.